The 18 T cell receptor beta chains presented below share a single source sample, sequenced in a study of early T cells in non-severe SARS-CoV-2 infection. TCRdb fed the 5' RACE reads into MiXCR, producing one record per CDR3 protein. Among 48,000 or so distinct CDR3 sequences listed, about 13% were seen once. The sequenced sample consisted of whole blood. All receptors come from an adult who was a healthcare worker with PCR-confirmed SARS-CoV-2 infection or an uninfected control (not recorded which).

The chain recombines TRBV19 with TRBJ2-7; D could derive from TRBD1 or TRBD2 (5 bases each). The CDR3 has 13 residues. Per germline, CDR1 LNHDA and CDR2 SQIVND (reference sequence). Trimming removed 5 bases at V and 2 bases at J, with 10 bases between. In DNA form, the CDR3 reads TGTGCCAGTAGTGACCAGGGAGCCTACGAGCAGTACTTC. Amino acids: CASSDQGAYEQYF.

This rearrangement joins TRBV7-9 to TRBJ2-3; the match to TRBD1 covers 7 bases. This CDR3 is built from 14 residues. Germline CDR1 SEHNR, CDR2 FQNEAQ (reference sequence). CDR3 residues: CSPTEGAMADTQYF. The CDR3 DNA sequence: TGTTCTCCGACAGAGGGGGCGATGGCAGATACGCAGTATTTT.

The chain carries TRBV7-8 and TRBJ2-7; D is unresolved. Germline V gene sequence: CDR1 SGHVS, CDR2 FQNEAQ. This CDR3 region has 13 residues. Trimming left V 3 bases short and J 7 bases short, with 13 bases between. This CDR3 reads CASSFQAVREQYF. CDR3 DNA sequence: TGTGCCAGCAGCTTCCAGGCCGTCCGGGAGCAGTACTTC.

This clonotype was detected many times. The V gene is TRBV15, the J gene TRBJ2-2; 7 bases map to TRBD1. V was clipped by 3 bases and J by 6 bases; unmatched bases: 4. The germline CDR1 and CDR2 sequences are LNHNV and YYDKDF (reference sequence). The CDR3 length is 14 residues. This chain's CDR3 is CATSSGDRAGELFF. CDR3 nucleotide sequence: TGTGCCACCAGCAGTGGCGACAGGGCCGGGGAGCTGTTTTTT.

This clonotype was recorded a few times. The chain combines TRBV29-1 with TRBJ2-7; 11 positions match TRBD1. This CDR3 region has 15 residues. Germline lookup yields CDR1 SQVTM and CDR2 ANQGSEA. V gave up 6 bases and J gave up 2 bases; unmatched junction bases: 9. The CDR3 sequence is CSVEGGQGATYEQYF. The CDR3 nucleotides are TGCAGCGTAGAGGGCGGACAGGGGGCCACCTACGAGCAGTACTTC.

This clonotype has ten or more counts. The chain recombines TRBV4-1 with TRBJ1-1; D is perhaps TRBD1 (5 bases). The CDR3 runs 13 residues. The germline CDR1 and CDR2 sequences are MGHRA and YSYEKL. Deletions cut 0 bases from V and 4 bases from J, with 6 bases between. Here the CDR3 DNA reads TGCGCCAGCAGCCAAGATCAGGGCACTGAAGCTTTCTTT. Encoded protein: CASSQDQGTEAFF.

The rearrangement joins TRBV19 to TRBJ1-1; D is unclear. The germline CDR1 and CDR2 sequences are LNHDA and SQIVND (reference sequence). The CDR3 has 14 residues. Trimming shortened V by 3 bases and J by 5 bases, and 13 bases separated the two germline ends. CDR3 DNA sequence: TGTGCCAGTAGTATCCGCGCCCACCGAACTGAAGCTTTCTTT. It codes for CASSIRAHRTEAFF.

This clonotype was picked up many times. This chain joins TRBV2 and TRBJ2-1; D remains ambiguous. The CDR3 is 11 residues long. Germline V CDR1 and CDR2: SNHLY, FYNNEI. Between the trimmed V and J ends, which lost 3 bases and 12 bases, there was a span of 9 bases. The CDR3 here is CASSDPVVQFF. The CDR3 DNA reads as TGTGCCAGCAGTGACCCGGTTGTGCAGTTCTTC.

This clonotype appeared a few times. The chain has TRBV3-1 and TRBJ2-7; tentatively, D is TRBD1 (5 bases). The length of the CDR3 is 12 residues. The V end lost 3 bases, the J end lost 7 bases, and 10 bases lay between the germline ends. Germline assignment: CDR1 LGHDT and CDR2 YNNKEL (reference sequence). CDR3 nucleotides: TGTGCCAGCAGCCAGCAGGGTGCTGAGCAGTACTTC. Protein product: CASSQQGAEQYF.

This clonotype came up many times. The chain joins TRBV7-9 to TRBJ1-4; 8 positions agree with TRBD1. The CDR3 totals 15 residues. With 5 bases clipped from V and 8 bases from J, the junction kept 10 bases outside the gene matches. Per the germline V gene, CDR1 is SEHNR and CDR2 is FQNEAQ (reference sequence). In DNA form, the CDR3 reads TGTGCCAGCAGCGCGACGACAGGGGATCGGGAAAAACTGTTTTTT. Protein sequence: CASSATTGDREKLFF.

The chain employs TRBV20-1 and TRBJ2-3, with D uncertain. CDR3 length: 10 amino acids. Per the germline V gene, CDR1 is DFQATT and CDR2 is SNEGSKA (reference sequence). The germline V and J ends were trimmed by 2 bases and 4 bases, with 1 base remaining between them. The DNA for the CDR3 is TGCAGTGCTAGACCAGATACGCAGTATTTT. The encoded protein is CSARPDTQYF.

This clonotype appeared a few times. This CDR3 is CSAGDRANTGELFF. Here the CDR3 DNA reads TGCAGCGCCGGAGACAGGGCGAACACCGGGGAGCTGTTTTTT. The rearrangement uses TRBV29-1 and TRBJ2-2, with TRBD1 identical over 7 bases. After removal of 7 bases from V and 0 bases from J, the junction contained 5 bases not matched to a gene. This CDR3 has 14 residues. From germline, CDR1 is SQVTM and CDR2 ANQGSEA.

The chain joins TRBV30 to TRBJ2-1; D is ambiguous. V was pared by 4 bases and J by 9 bases, with 10 bases between. CDR3 size: 11 residues. Germline V gives CDR1 GTSNPN, CDR2 SVGIG (reference sequence). The CDR3 is CAWKGLGEQFF. The CDR3 DNA is TGTGCCTGGAAGGGCTTGGGTGAGCAGTTCTTC.

This clonotype showed up just a few times. The chain employs TRBV30 and TRBJ2-1, with D unresolved. CDR1 is GTSNPN, CDR2 SVGIG, per germline (reference sequence). CDR3 length: 14 residues. V lost 7 bases to trimming and J lost 4 bases, with 17 bases between them. The CDR3 coding sequence is TGTGCCTCGGATGCAGAAAGATCATACAATGAGCAGTTCTTC. This codes for CASDAERSYNEQFF.

In this sample, this clonotype turned up many times. V usage is TRBV6-6 and J usage is TRBJ2-7, with 8 positions matching TRBD2. J gave up 2 bases and V 4 bases, and 7 bases lay outside the gene matches. The CDR3 runs to 15 residues. Germline V lookup: CDR1 MNHNY, CDR2 SVGAGI (reference sequence). Here the CDR3 reads CASSSGTRTTYEQYF. CDR3 sequence (DNA): TGTGCCAGCAGTTCCGGGACTAGAACTACCTACGAGCAGTACTTC.

J is TRBJ2-7 and V is TRBV30, with D possibly being TRBD2 (7 bases). V lost 3 bases and J 3 bases, leaving 18 bases between the germline ends. The CDR3 consists of 15 residues. The germline V gene has CDR1 GTSNPN and CDR2 SVGIG (reference sequence). In nucleotides, the CDR3 is TGTGCCTGGAGGTCACCGGGGGGCTGGTACTACGAGCAGTACTTC. Encoded protein: CAWRSPGGWYYEQYF. Using reference TRBV30 and TRBJ2-7 for the parts outside the CDR3, the full variable domain is SQTIHQWPATLVQPVGSPLSLECTVEGTSNPNLYWYRQAAGRGLQLLFYSVGIGQISSEVPQNLSASRPQDRQFILSSKKLLLSDSGFYLCAWRSPGGWYYEQYFGPGTRLTVT.

The chain recombines TRBV6-5 with TRBJ1-1, with TRBD1 matching over 7 bases. Germline V CDR1 and CDR2: MNHEY, SVGAGI. V dropped 3 bases and J dropped 2; count of bases not matched to a gene: 6. This CDR3 spans 15 amino acids. The CDR3 coding sequence is TGTGCCAGCAGTTATACGACAGGGAGAAACACTGAAGCTTTCTTT. It encodes CASSYTTGRNTEAFF.

This chain joins TRBV7-9 and TRBJ1-3, with D tentatively TRBD1 (5 bases). The CDR3 contains 12 residues. Germline V gene data show CDR1 as SEHNR and CDR2 as FQNEAQ (reference sequence). V was clipped by 5 bases and J by 13 bases, with 15 bases between them. CDR3 in amino acids: CASSPRDPKIYF. DNA for the CDR3: TGTGCCAGCAGCCCGCGGGACCCGAAAATATATTTT.